This is a list of T cell receptor beta chains from one sample in a study of blood T cell repertoires in COVID-19. Measured with immunoSEQ multiplex PCR; TCRdb has only the in-frame clones, and not every one. The sample lists about 410,000 clones, over 75% occurring once. The source material was peripheral blood. Receptors originate from a woman between 35 and 50 years old with COVID-19, enrolled during active disease. Each CDR3 is given with its conserved first and last residue. The D gene is left open where the match is weak. A row's size may be missing; if present it is once, few, many or a size class.

d_call cdr3_length j_call clone_size v_call cdr3_aa cdr3_nt
. 13 TRBJ2-5 . TRBV5-1 CASSLGTIETQYF TGCGCCAGCAGCTTGGGGACAATAGAGACCCAGTACTTC
TRBD1 15 TRBJ1-1 . TRBV25-1 CASSEPRQGNTEAFF TGTGCCAGCAGTGAACCCCGACAGGGGAACACTGAAGCTTTCTTT
TRBD1 14 TRBJ1-2 . TRBV28 CASSLPDRVYGYTF TGTGCCAGCAGCCTGCCGGACAGGGTTTATGGCTACACCTTC
TRBD1 18 TRBJ1-6 . TRBV11-2 CASSLGQGGGAYNSPLHF TGTGCCAGCAGCTTGGGACAGGGTGGCGGCGCCTATAATTCACCCCTCCACTTT
TRBD1 18 TRBJ2-6 . TRBV2 CASSRAGTGDAGANVLTF TGTGCCAGCAGTCGCGCCGGGACAGGGGACGCTGGGGCCAACGTCCTGACTTTC
. 18 TRBJ1-5 . TRBV6-2/TRBV6-3 CASSRPAAWGGLREIQHF TGTGCCAGCAGCAGGCCGGCAGCGTGGGGGGGGTTGCGAGAGATCCAGCATTTT
TRBD1 14 TRBJ1-2 . TRBV6-5 CASSYLTGNYGYTF TGTGCCAGCAGTTACTTGACAGGGAACTATGGCTACACCTTC
. 15 TRBJ1-4 . TRBV4-3 CASSQGGRGNEKLFF TGCGCCAGCAGCCAGGGCGGCAGGGGAAATGAAAAACTGTTTTTT
TRBD1 16 TRBJ1-6 . TRBV19 CASSNRQGNYNSPLHF TGTGCCAGTAGTAACCGACAGGGCAATTATAATTCACCCCTCCACTTT
TRBD2 14 TRBJ2-7 . TRBV27 CASRGLAGVREQYF TGTGCCAGCAGGGGACTAGCGGGAGTCCGCGAGCAGTACTTC
TRBD2 15 TRBJ2-3 once TRBV5-6 CASSFRAGGPNTQYF TGTGCCAGCAGCTTTAGAGCGGGAGGGCCCAATACGCAGTATTTT
. 13 TRBJ2-1 . TRBV28 CASSQDSYNEQFF TGTGCCAGCAGCCAGGACTCCTACAATGAGCAGTTCTTC
TRBD1 17 TRBJ1-5 . TRBV5-6 CASSPGGPSYSNQPQHF TGTGCCAGCAGCCCAGGGGGACCATCTTATAGCAATCAGCCCCAGCATTTT
TRBD1 14 TRBJ2-7 . TRBV7-3 CASSLRQGAGEQYF TGTGCCAGCAGCTTACGGCAGGGGGCAGGCGAGCAGTACTTC
TRBD1 18 TRBJ1-2 . TRBV9 CASSVAWDRASPNYGYTF TGTGCCAGCAGCGTAGCATGGGACAGGGCATCCCCTAACTATGGCTACACCTTC
TRBD1 14 TRBJ1-6 . TRBV7-3 CASSAGTGNSPLHF TGTGCCAGCAGCGCCGGGACAGGGAATTCACCCCTCCACTTT
. 14 TRBJ1-5 . TRBV19 CASTPRQRNQPQHF TGTGCCAGTACCCCTCGACAGCGCAATCAGCCCCAGCATTTT
. 13 TRBJ2-7 . TRBV12-3/TRBV12-4 CASSLKGDTPQYF TGTGCCAGCAGTTTAAAAGGGGACACCCCACAGTACTTC
. 15 TRBJ1-1 . TRBV6-5 CASSYFGGSNTEAFF TGTGCCAGCAGTTACTTCGGTGGTTCTAACACTGAAGCTTTCTTT